One and the same sample provided the 11 T cell receptor beta chains below, sequenced in a study of blood T cells in healthy people across ages. A second 7 to 11 cycle PCR used barcoded and J-beta primers. TCRdb called the 5' RACE reads again in MiXCR, with one record for every CDR3 protein. The table has 1,500,000 or so distinct CDR3 sequences, about 42% seen once. Input material: blood. The source is a woman between 18 and 29 years old in good health.

The genes are TRBV4-1 and TRBJ2-1, with TRBD1 matching 9 bases. Germline V lookup: CDR1 MGHRA, CDR2 YSYEKL. J was trimmed by 6 bases and V by 4 bases; bases with no gene match: 10. This CDR3 comprises 16 residues. This CDR3 reads CASSLPGQGQGNEQFF. CDR3 bases: TGCGCCAGCAGCCTCCCTGGACAGGGACAGGGCAATGAGCAGTTCTTC.

V gene TRBV28 combines with J gene TRBJ1-2; D is uncertain. This CDR3 has 13 residues. Between the trimmed V and J ends, which lost 3 bases and 5 bases, there was a span of 10 bases. In germline, CDR1 is MDHEN, CDR2 SYDVKM. CDR3 bases: TGTGCCAGCAGTTTTCAGGCAGGTTATGGCTACACCTTC. This gives the protein CASSFQAGYGYTF.

The gene calls are TRBV6-5 and TRBJ2-1, with D perhaps given as TRBD1 or TRBD2 (5 bases each). This CDR3 has 13 residues. Germline V gives CDR1 MNHEY, CDR2 SVGAGI. V was shortened by 5 bases and J by 15 bases, with 20 bases between the two germline ends. The CDR3 loop reads CASSISFGGSLFF. In DNA, the CDR3 is TGTGCCAGCAGTATCTCGTTTGGGGGTAGTCTGTTCTTC.

This chain links TRBV2 with TRBJ1-1; D may be TRBD1 (5 bases). Trimming removed 7 bases from V and 0 bases from J, with 12 bases in between. Germline V gene sequence: CDR1 SNHLY, CDR2 FYNNEI. The CDR3 runs 14 residues. CDR3 nucleotides: TGTGCCAGCACCCTCGGGGCTATGAACACTGAAGCTTTCTTT. Translation: CASTLGAMNTEAFF.

The chain combines TRBV5-8 with TRBJ2-5, with TRBD2 matching 11 bases. The assigned J gene may be wrong: the sequence end matches TRBJ2-7 better. CDR1 is SGHTS and CDR2 is YDEGEE in the germline V gene. This CDR3 contains 14 residues. The CDR3, as DNA: TGTGCCAGCAGCTTTAGCGGGGGGGCGGCCGAGCAGTACTTC. As protein: CASSFSGGAAEQYF.

The chain combines TRBV4-3 with TRBJ1-5; no reliable D call. This CDR3 spans 15 amino acids. V was shortened by 0 bases and J by 1 base, with 7 bases between the two germline ends. CDR1 and CDR2 (germline): LGHNA, YSLEER. CDR3 coding DNA: TGCGCCAGCAGCCAAGATCTCAGGAGCAATCAGCCCCAGCATTTT. It is translated as CASSQDLRSNQPQHF.

This clonotype was observed a few times. This chain links TRBV12-3 or TRBV12-4 with TRBJ1-2, with 7 nucleotides matching TRBD1. The CDR3 is made up of 13 amino acids. V lost 7 bases, J lost 8 bases, and 10 bases stayed unmatched. In nucleotides, the CDR3 is TGTGCCAGCACCCCACAGGGGTGGGTCGGCTACACCTTC. It is translated as CASTPQGWVGYTF.

This chain uses TRBV2 with TRBJ2-7; no definite D call. The V end was cut by 2 bases, the J end by 2 bases, with 10 bases between. CDR3 size: 14 residues. Germline loops: CDR1 SNHLY, CDR2 FYNNEI. CDR3 bases: TGTGCCAGCAGTGAACAAGGGCGTACCTACGAGCAGTACTTC. Its protein is CASSEQGRTYEQYF.

This clonotype was counted between two and nine times. The V gene is TRBV6-1, the J gene TRBJ2-1; D is uncertain. The CDR3 is 12 residues long. From germline, CDR1 is MNHNS and CDR2 SASEGT. V gave up 0 bases and J gave up 5 bases, with 2 bases separating them. The CDR3 sequence: CASSEADNEQFF. The CDR3, as DNA: TGTGCCAGCAGTGAAGCAGACAATGAGCAGTTCTTC.

The CDR3 DNA reads TGCAGTGCTTTAAGTGGGAATCAGCCCCAGCATTTT. It codes for CSALSGNQPQHF. This chain connects TRBV20-1 to TRBJ1-5; D remains ambiguous. V lost 5 bases, J lost 4 bases, and 9 bases lay in between. The CDR3 length is 12 residues. The V gene's germline CDR1 is DFQATT and CDR2 SNEGSKA (reference sequence).

This clonotype was seen a handful of times. The genes are TRBV7-2 and TRBJ2-4; D is possibly TRBD1 (6 bases). The J call is doubtful: the DNA matches TRBJ2-7 better. The CDR3 totals 15 residues. Germline CDR1 is SGHTA and CDR2 is FQGNSA. CDR3 residues: CASTPRQAYSYEQYF. The CDR3 DNA reads TGTGCCAGCACTCCTAGACAGGCCTACTCCTACGAGCAGTACTTC.